The 21 T cell receptor beta chains reported below all come from one sample, sequenced in a study of blood T cell dynamics during melanoma immunotherapy. Generated by immunoSEQ multiplex PCR, the TCRdb table keeps only in-frame clones and is missing some. The table lists about 14,000 clones, around 84% of them singletons, with 6% to 7.5% in the top ten. As to time point: pre-treatment baseline. The source was blood, collected from a patient treated with checkpoint blockade. The receptors come from a human donor with melanoma.

In this sample, this clone turned up a few times. This chain links TRBV19 with TRBJ1-6, with D unresolved. CDR1 and CDR2 (germline): LNHDA, SQIVND (reference sequence). The CDR3 is 13 amino acids. The V gene lost 3 bases and the J gene lost 7 bases, with 7 bases spanning the gap. This CDR3 is CASSISSNSPLHF. CDR3 bases: TGTGCCAGTAGTATCAGTTCCAATTCACCCCTCCACTTT. The full variable domain, completed using reference TRBV19 and TRBJ1-6, is DGGITQSPKYLFRKEGQNVTLSCEQNLNHDAMYWYRQDPGQGLRLIYYSQIVNDFQKGDIAEGYSVSREKKESFPLTVTSAQKNPTAFYLCASSISSNSPLHFGNGTRLTVT.

The chain combines TRBV4-1 with TRBJ2-3; 10 positions agree with TRBD2. Germline trimming cut 0 bases from V and 8 bases from J; bases unmatched to any gene: 8. Germline assignment: CDR1 MGHRA and CDR2 YSYEKL. This CDR3 region has 16 residues. CDR3 nucleotides: TGCGCCAGCAGCCAAGAAGGAGCTAGCGGGGGTGGTACGCAGTATTTT. Its translation is CASSQEGASGGGTQYF.

The rearrangement links TRBV7-2 to TRBJ1-1; D is uncertain. The germline V gene encodes CDR1 SGHTA and CDR2 FQGNSA. The CDR3 sequence is 14 residues long. V dropped 7 bases and J dropped 4 bases, with 16 bases sitting between them. The CDR3 loop reads CASNSFTPATEAFF. DNA for the CDR3: TGTGCCAGCAACTCATTCACTCCGGCCACTGAAGCTTTCTTT. The full variable domain, rest sourced from reference TRBV7-2 and TRBJ1-1, is GAGVSQSPSNKVTEKGKDVELRCDPISGHTALYWYRQSLGQGLEFLIYFQGNSAPDKSGLPSDRFSAERTGGSVSTLTIQRTQQEDSAVYLCASNSFTPATEAFFGQGTRLTVV.

This clone showed up just a few times. The CDR3, as DNA: TGTGCCAGTACCACAGGGCCCAATCAGCCCCAGCATTTT. It translates to CASTTGPNQPQHF. The gene calls are TRBV19 and TRBJ1-5; D is perhaps TRBD1 (6 bases). Trimming shortened V by 7 bases and J by 3 bases, and 10 bases separated the two germline ends. The CDR3 is 13 amino acids. The germline V gene has CDR1 LNHDA and CDR2 SQIVND (reference sequence).

This chain joins TRBV5-5 and TRBJ1-5; D is perhaps TRBD1 (5 bases). Trimming stripped 3 bases from V and 10 bases from J, with 20 bases between. The germline CDR1 and CDR2 sequences are SGHKS and YYEKEE (reference sequence). The CDR3 is made up of 15 amino acids. CDR3 sequence reads: CASSYNWDPTAPQHF. The CDR3 nucleotides read TGTGCCAGCAGCTACAACTGGGACCCCACGGCTCCCCAGCATTTT. Full variable domain (missing parts from reference TRBV5-5 and TRBJ1-5): DAGVTQSPTHLIKTRGQQVTLRCSPISGHKSVSWYQQVLGQGPQFIFQYYEKEERGRGNFPDRFSARQFPNYSSELNVNALLLGDSALYLCASSYNWDPTAPQHFGDGTRLSIL.

There are a few counts of this clone. The V call is TRBV6-1, the J call TRBJ1-5; D gene ambiguous. V dropped 5 bases and J dropped 6 bases, with 14 bases sitting between them. The CDR3 extends over 14 amino acids. The germline CDR1 and CDR2 sequences are MNHNS and SASEGT. Written as DNA, the CDR3 is TGTGCCAGCAGTCCCCGGCAGGCGGGTCAGCCCCAGCATTTT. This translates into CASSPRQAGQPQHF.

There are a few counts of this clone. The V and J genes are TRBV6-6 and TRBJ1-2; tentatively, D is TRBD1 (5 bases). This CDR3 region has 12 residues. Trimming left V 5 bases short and J 4 bases short, with 8 bases between. Per germline, CDR1 MNHNY and CDR2 SVGAGI (reference sequence). The CDR3: CASSGTGYGYTF. CDR3 DNA: TGTGCCAGCAGTGGGACGGGCTATGGCTACACCTTC.

CDR3 residues: CASSLAQGSGYNEQFF. In DNA, the CDR3 is TGTGCCAGCAGCTTAGCGCAGGGTAGCGGATACAATGAGCAGTTCTTC. The chain has TRBV7-2 and TRBJ2-1; tentative D call: TRBD2 (6 bases). Trimming took off 0 bases at V and 4 bases at J, with 13 bases between the two ends. Germline loops: CDR1 SGHTA, CDR2 FQGNSA. This CDR3 is 16 amino acids long.

V usage is TRBV19 and J usage is TRBJ2-3, with 8 bases that match TRBD2. V shed 7 bases and J 8 bases; nucleotides not matched to a gene: 14. Germline CDR1 is LNHDA and CDR2 is SQIVND (reference sequence). The CDR3 is made up of 15 amino acids. CDR3 coding DNA: TGTGCCAGTAAATCCGGAGCGGGGGCCTCTAGTACGCAGTATTTT. Translating gives CASKSGAGASSTQYF.

V usage is TRBV19 and J usage is TRBJ2-5, with D tentatively TRBD1 (7 bases). CDR3 length equals 17 residues. The germline CDR1 and CDR2 sequences are LNHDA and SQIVND (reference sequence). Trimming cost V 7 bases and J 5 bases, with 26 bases left between them. DNA of the CDR3: TGTGCCAGTAAGAGGCGGGGAGGAGTGACAGGGTCGGAGACCCAGTACTTC. Protein sequence: CASKRRGGVTGSETQYF.

The rearrangement joins TRBV9 to TRBJ2-5; TRBD2 aligns across 9 bases. The CDR3 length is 16 residues. CDR1 SGDLS and CDR2 YYNGEE come from the germline V gene. V lost 1 base, J lost 1 base, and 5 bases stayed unmatched. The CDR3 protein is CASSVSSGGPQETQYF. CDR3 coding DNA: TGTGCCAGCAGCGTATCAAGCGGGGGGCCCCAAGAGACCCAGTACTTC.

V and J are TRBV15 and TRBJ1-4; D is unclear. V was pared by 4 bases and J by 5 bases, with 11 bases between. This CDR3 comprises 14 residues. The germline V gene has CDR1 LNHNV and CDR2 YYDKDF (reference sequence). For the CDR3, the DNA is TGTGCCACCAGCACCTGGGCAGCGAATGAAAAACTGTTTTTT. Its protein product is CATSTWAANEKLFF. The full variable domain, its missing parts supplied by reference TRBV15 and TRBJ1-4, is DAMVIQNPRYQVTQFGKPVTLSCSQTLNHNVMYWYQQKSSQAPKLLFHYYDKDFNNEADTPDNFQSRRPNTSFCFLDIRSPGLGDTAMYLCATSTWAANEKLFFGSGTQLSVL.

The chain combines TRBV5-3 with TRBJ2-7, with D maybe TRBD2 (6 bases). TRBV5-3 is sorted into the ORF group, with uncertain function. V was trimmed by 3 bases and J by 1 base, leaving 11 bases between them. The CDR3 loop spans 14 amino acids. The CDR3 DNA follows: TGTGCCAGAAGCTCCCCCGGGGGATCCTACGAGCAGTACGTC. Translated, it gives CARSSPGGSYEQYV.

V usage is TRBV5-1 and J usage is TRBJ1-1, with D unclear. CDR1 SGHRS and CDR2 YFSETQ come from the germline V gene. This CDR3 has 15 amino acids. Trimming removed 0 bases at V and 6 bases at J, with 15 bases between. The CDR3 DNA reads as TGCGCCAGCAGCTTGGGTTCCGCTGGGCGGGCTGAAGCTTTCTTT. Its protein is CASSLGSAGRAEAFF.

The gene calls are TRBV7-2 and TRBJ2-3; 11 bases map to TRBD2. Germline loops: CDR1 SGHTA, CDR2 FQGNSA. This CDR3 comprises 16 residues. After removal of 5 bases from V and 4 bases from J, the junction contained 8 bases not matched to a gene. CDR3 protein: CASSLHASGGSDTQYF. CDR3 coding DNA: TGTGCCAGCAGCCTACACGCTAGCGGGGGGTCAGATACGCAGTATTTT.

The chain recombines TRBV5-5 with TRBJ1-6; TRBD1 matches at 7 bases. The CDR3 loop spans 13 amino acids. Germline V gene sequence: CDR1 SGHKS, CDR2 YYEKEE (reference sequence). Unmatched junction bases numbered 5, after V lost 6 bases and J lost 8 bases. The CDR3 protein is CASTLRGDSPLHF. The CDR3 nucleotides are TGTGCCAGCACCCTCAGGGGGGATTCACCCCTCCACTTT.

The chain links TRBV6-6 to TRBJ2-5; 8 bases are a match to TRBD1. After removal of 6 bases from V and 2 bases from J, the junction contained 11 bases not matched to a gene. The germline CDR1 and CDR2 sequences are MNHNY and SVGAGI (reference sequence). CDR3 length: 16 residues. The CDR3 loop is CASSNPRGLGQETQYF. CDR3 in DNA: TGTGCCAGCAGCAATCCCAGGGGGCTTGGTCAAGAGACCCAGTACTTC.

The chain combines TRBV5-1 with TRBJ1-1; TRBD1 aligns across 9 bases. There are 15 residues in the CDR3. V lost 2 bases to trimming and J lost 5 bases; unmatched junction nucleotides: 7. Germline V lookup: CDR1 SGHRS, CDR2 YFSETQ. CDR3 sequence (DNA): TGCGCCAGCAGCTTCGTCCCGGGACAGGGAACTGAAGCTTTCTTT. Its protein product is CASSFVPGQGTEAFF. Looking up the rest from reference TRBV5-1 and TRBJ1-1 gives the full variable domain: KAGVTQTPRYLIKTRGQQVTLSCSPISGHRSVSWYQQTPGQGLQFLFEYFSETQRNKGNFPGRFSGRQFSNSRSEMNVSTLELGDSALYLCASSFVPGQGTEAFFGQGTRLTVV.

The rearrangement uses TRBV6-6 and TRBJ1-1, with D uncertain. The V end lost 10 bases, the J end lost 0 bases, and 12 bases lay between the germline ends. The CDR3 is 13 amino acids. CDR1 MNHNY and CDR2 SVGAGI come from the germline V gene (reference sequence). The CDR3 DNA follows: TGTGCCACCAACGTCCGTCTGAACACTGAAGCTTTCTTT. Residues: CATNVRLNTEAFF.

J is TRBJ1-3 and V is TRBV4-1; 8 nucleotides agree with TRBD1. Germline V gene data show CDR1 as MGHRA and CDR2 as YSYEKL. V was pared by 4 bases and J by 1 base, with 6 bases of the junction left unmatched. CDR3 size: 16 residues. CDR3 amino acids: CASSLGQGFSGNTIYF. CDR3 nucleotide sequence: TGCGCCAGCAGCCTTGGACAGGGATTTTCTGGAAACACCATATATTTT.

CDR3 sequence (DNA): TGTGCCAGCAGCCCCACAGGGAGTACTGAAGCTTTCTTT. As protein: CASSPTGSTEAFF. The chain couples TRBV9 to TRBJ1-1, with D tentatively TRBD1 (6 bases). Between the trimmed V and J ends, which lost 4 bases and 5 bases, there was a span of 12 bases. This CDR3 is 13 amino acids long. Germline lookup yields CDR1 SGDLS and CDR2 YYNGEE.